The T cell receptor (beta chain) under discussion was sequenced for a study of cytomegalovirus exposure and HLA in healthy donors (dated by TCRdb to 2016 to 2017). Study-level background: According to an earlier analysis of 550 to 700 of the donors, about 179 million T cells yielded some 110 million unique TCR beta sequences and about 280 Gb of sequence data. An early release that covered approximately 600 HLA-typed donors contained 250 to 350 gigabases of sequencing data and about 93 million unique TCR sequences. The genetic ancestry cluster associated with self-reported Caucasian donors included approximately 85% of the 300 to 400 genotyped donors. The study aimed to test whether signatures of past pathogen exposure could be identified by cataloging public T cell receptors. The study profiled the T cell repertoires of hundreds of subjects by immunosequencing and related them to cytomegalovirus serostatus. Along with the roughly 700-subject first cohort, a separate validation cohort of around 110 different subjects was used. The study combined high-throughput TCR immunosequencing, statistical association of individual TCRs with disease status, and machine learning to predict cytomegalovirus infection status. In a later analysis, previously published TCR beta repertoires from 500 to 750 donors were re-analyzed and high-resolution HLA genotyping was added so that TCR occurrence patterns could be studied. The later analysis used no new phenotypic data to find candidate immune exposures, relying instead on TCR beta sequences and their occurrence across donors. An earlier analysis of nearly 600 of the donors applied high-throughput TCR beta sequencing to assess whether each TCR beta V gene segment acted as functional or pseudogenic. Donor age, sex, ethnicity and CMV serostatus were collected together with the repertoire data. A later genetic analysis used genome-wide SNP genotypes for about 55% of the 666 donors, treating that subset as a discovery cohort. Every discovery cohort repertoire had been produced on one sequencing platform. Class I and class II HLA loci were covered by the typing at four-digit resolution. The number of donors typed differed by locus, with 629-630 for A, B, C, DRB1 and DQB1, about 500 for DQA1, approximately 580 for DPA1, and approximately 470 for DPB1. Several DR-DQ haplotypes were treated as single units for association and clustering because of strong linkage in the cohort. Among almost 400 genotyped donors of the cohort, an average of approximately 250,000 unique TCR beta nucleotide sequences were sequenced per donor, approximately 20% of them non-productive.

With respect to this clone: Its antigen specificity is not known. Per-nucleotide qualities are absent, and no much larger clonotype sits a single base away.

The cohort comprised hundreds of healthy bone marrow donors. Cohort members were all nominally healthy when sampled, although unrecorded immune exposures were likely present. The donor tested CMV seronegative and was one of the 352 seronegative cohort members. A peripheral blood sample was collected from each donor, and TCR beta sequencing was performed on peripheral blood mononuclear cells. The Qiagen DNeasy Blood Extraction Kit was used to extract genomic DNA from the blood cell samples. Results and caveats for the whole study, not just this receptor: Immune exposure information for the cohort was limited to CMV serostatus. According to a later analysis, most CMV-associated TCR beta chains appeared to be HLA-restricted, and the HLA associations seemed to be driven largely by CMV exposure. In vitro tests confirmed that a few of the cytomegalovirus-associated TCR beta chains recognize cytomegalovirus antigens. According to a later genetic analysis, donors in an Asian-associated ancestry cluster had fewer N-insertions in productive TCRs than the approximately 610-donor mean. In a later analysis, about 17,000 TCR beta sequences were associated with specific HLA alleles at a false discovery rate of 0.05. In an earlier analysis of some 640 of the donors, most TCR beta V segments were observed in productive rearrangements about 87% or about 30% of the time, broadly matching IMGT annotations. Because HLA typing was unavailable for some donors at each locus, only the typed subset was used in association tests. A further reported finding was that TCR beta sequences accurately predicted the HLA-A and HLA-B alleles for most subjects in the first cohort. Linkage disequilibrium might explain the correlated functional status among segregating V segments, but an unknown experimental factor could not be ruled out. The classifier was reported to diagnose cytomegalovirus status with high specificity and sensitivity in both the original cohort and the validation cohort. Some IMGT-functional V segments, including TRBV6-2 and TRBV6-3, could not be told apart with the 87-base-pair reads, so those segments were excluded. The presence/absence analyses assumed that sequencing depth was roughly uniform across donors, and that assumption may not be true. When HLA alleles, especially DR and DQ, strongly co-occurred, TCR associations were difficult to assign to individual alleles. Because counts were too low, under 20 rarely observed V segments, including chromosome 9 orphons, were left out of the earlier analysis of about 620 of the donors. In a later analysis, HLA-associated TCR beta chains were found to be more clonally expanded and to have lower generation probabilities than equally common non-associated chains. Across donors, most TCR sequences were observed very rarely, whereas some public TCRs were present in many individuals. According to a later analysis, TCR association rates differed among HLA loci, with DRB1 alleles showing the most associated TCRs and HLA-C alleles showing the fewest. A cluster of highly shared sequence variants was judged likely to be a technical artifact of the sequencing pipeline. Only TCR beta chains were sequenced in this cohort, and the absence of alpha or paired-chain data limited detectable features. Several of the top co-occurrence clusters appeared to be linked to parvovirus B19, influenza, CMV and Epstein-Barr virus, according to a later analysis. In the study, approximately 160 TCR beta chains were listed as associated with cytomegalovirus. An association between a missense DCLRE1C variant and V-gene and J-gene trimming of TCR beta chains was found in a later genetic analysis and replicated in an independent cohort. The authors suggested that the approach could potentially be generalized to other disease states and immunological phenotypes.

Receptors were amplified or captured by the immunoSEQ multiplex PCR assay. For the multiplex PCR, a mixture combining 60 forward primers for TCR Vbeta segments and 13 reverse primers for TCR Jbeta segments was used. Amplification of the CDR3 region of rearranged TCR beta genes was performed with a multiplex PCR assay on genomic DNA. The amplified TCR beta libraries were sequenced on the Illumina HiSeq System as 87-base-pair reads. In the paper's pipeline: A later analysis tallied around 82 million unique TCR beta chains across the roughly 610 repertoires, and approximately 12 million of those chains were shared by two or more donors. A nearest-neighbor algorithm error-corrected the raw reads and collapsed the reads into unique sequences, merging closely related sequences to remove PCR and sequencing errors. To assign V, D and J gene segments, CDR3 sequences were aligned to IMGT reference sequences. For a sequence to be retained, a match of at least six nucleotides to both a V gene segment and a J gene segment was required. A rearrangement was called productive if the CDR3 had no stop codons and remained in frame with V and J, and every other rearrangement was called non-productive. CDR3 was defined by IMGT convention, running from the second conserved V-encoded cysteine to the conserved J-encoded phenylalanine. In an earlier analysis of roughly 580 of the donors, sequences lacking an unambiguous match to a single V gene segment were excluded. An earlier analysis of a few hundred of the donors called V segments functional above 56.7% productive rearrangements and segregating when the between-donor standard deviation exceeded 5%. A statistical classification framework was built for diagnosing cytomegalovirus status from the catalog of TCR beta chain sequences. V and J gene assignment, in a later analysis, came from comparing TCR nucleotide sequences with IMGT/GENE-DB human TR gene sequences. Using the TCRdist pipeline, a later analysis assigned CDR3 sequences along with most-parsimonious VDJ recombination scenarios. In a later analysis, each TCR beta chain was defined by its CDR3 amino acid sequence together with its V-gene family, and reads without a unique V-gene family were excluded. To address suspected cross-contamination and a sequencing artifact, a later analysis removed 550 to 750 highly shared, low-generation-probability nucleotide sequences. In a later analysis, a clonal expansion index was calculated for each public chain from normalized within-repertoire ranks of inferred template counts. In a later analysis, generation probabilities were computed using a VDJ recombination model fitted to out-of-frame rearrangements, and the results were checked against IGoR. Hypergeometric tests were used in a later analysis to score TCR-TCR, TCR-HLA and TCR-CMV co-occurrence, with a repertoire-size bias correction applied to the TCR pairs. In a later analysis, false discovery rates were estimated by permuting HLA or CMV assignments 20 times. In a later analysis, co-occurring TCRs were grouped with DBSCAN, and TCRdist sequence similarity was added when clustering was performed within HLA-allele-positive subsets. Co-occurrence clustering excluded repertoires with fewer than 30,000 or more than 120,000 public chains, plus five with anomalous nucleotide sharing. Not all clones reach the TCRdb copy of this immuneACCESS table, which keeps in-frame sequences only. Checked studies attribute under half of the gap to unresolved V genes and leave the rest unexplained. V and J calls and clone size are given by that table; D and trimming were obtained from the DNA. This sample gives 150,000 to 200,000 clones in total; about four fifths of them show up just once. The ten largest clones represent over 2% of the sample.

From a lookup of the germline V gene, CDR1 and CDR2 are SGHNT and YENEEA. V sheds 3 bases and J sheds 2 bases, leaving 10 bases between their ends. The CDR3 runs 15 residues from the cysteine to the phenylalanine. The sequence is cut down to CDR3 DNA, 45 bases in frame from base 1. In this chain, TRBV11-3 is recombined with TRBJ2-2; tentative D gene TRBD1, with 5 bases matching. The sequencing sample was made of PBMCs. The sequence was obtained from a woman between 45 and 65 years old in good health and CMV-seronegative. The DNA reads TGTGCCAGCAGCTTCGGACAATTTAACACCGGGGAGCTGTTTTTT. Its protein reads: CASSFGQFNTGELFF.